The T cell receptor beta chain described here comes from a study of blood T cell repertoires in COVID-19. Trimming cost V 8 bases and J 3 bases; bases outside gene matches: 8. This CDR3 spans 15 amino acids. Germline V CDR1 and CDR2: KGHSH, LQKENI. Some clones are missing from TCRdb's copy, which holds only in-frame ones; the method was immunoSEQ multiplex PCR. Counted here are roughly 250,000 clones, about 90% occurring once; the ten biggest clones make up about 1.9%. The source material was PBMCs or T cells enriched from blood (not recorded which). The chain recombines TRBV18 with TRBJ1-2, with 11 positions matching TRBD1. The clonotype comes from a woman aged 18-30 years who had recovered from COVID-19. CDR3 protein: CASGPGQGVYYGYTF. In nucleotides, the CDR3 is TGTGCCAGCGGACCGGGACAGGGGGTTTACTATGGCTACACCTTC.